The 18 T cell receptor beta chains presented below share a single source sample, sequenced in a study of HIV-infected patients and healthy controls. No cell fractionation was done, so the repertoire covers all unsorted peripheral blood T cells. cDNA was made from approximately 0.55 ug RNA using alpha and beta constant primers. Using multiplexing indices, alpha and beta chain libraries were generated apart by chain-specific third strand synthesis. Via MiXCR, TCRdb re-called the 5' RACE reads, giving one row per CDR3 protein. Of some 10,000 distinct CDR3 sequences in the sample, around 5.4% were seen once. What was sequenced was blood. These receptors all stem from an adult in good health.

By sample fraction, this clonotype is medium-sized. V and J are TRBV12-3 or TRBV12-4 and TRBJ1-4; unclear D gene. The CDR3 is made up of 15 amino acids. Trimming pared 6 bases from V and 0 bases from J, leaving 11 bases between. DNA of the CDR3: TGTGCCAGCAGCCCGGAGATTGCAACTAATGAAAAACTGTTTTTT. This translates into CASSPEIATNEKLFF.

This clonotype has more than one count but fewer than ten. CDR3 residues: CASSMPGQAAGGAFF. The CDR3 nucleotides are TGTGCCAGTAGTATGCCGGGACAGGCTGCCGGTGGAGCTTTCTTT. The V gene is TRBV19, the J gene TRBJ1-1, with 8 positions matching TRBD1. This CDR3 region has 15 residues. From germline, CDR1 is LNHDA and CDR2 SQIVND (reference sequence). The junction had 13 bases not matched to a gene; V was cut back by 3 bases and J by 10 bases.

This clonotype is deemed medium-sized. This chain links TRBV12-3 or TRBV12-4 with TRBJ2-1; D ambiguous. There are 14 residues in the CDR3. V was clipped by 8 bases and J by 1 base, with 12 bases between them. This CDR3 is CASSRVGSYNEQFF. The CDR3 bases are TGTGCCAGCTCAAGAGTAGGGTCCTACAATGAGCAGTTCTTC.

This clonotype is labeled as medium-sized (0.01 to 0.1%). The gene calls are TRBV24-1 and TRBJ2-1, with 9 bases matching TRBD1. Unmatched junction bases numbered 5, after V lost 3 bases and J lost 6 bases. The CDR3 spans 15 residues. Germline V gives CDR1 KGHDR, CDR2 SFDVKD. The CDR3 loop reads CATSDDRGIGNEQFF. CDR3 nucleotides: TGTGCCACCAGTGATGACAGGGGGATAGGCAATGAGCAGTTCTTC.

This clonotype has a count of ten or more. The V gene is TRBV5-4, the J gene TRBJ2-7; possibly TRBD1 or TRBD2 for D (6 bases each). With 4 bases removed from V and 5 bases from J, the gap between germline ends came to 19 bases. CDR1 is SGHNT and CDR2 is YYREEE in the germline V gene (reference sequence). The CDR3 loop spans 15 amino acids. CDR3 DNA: TGTGCCAGCAGCCCGCGACGGGGGCGCAGCCACGAGCAGTACTTC. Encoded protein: CASSPRRGRSHEQYF.

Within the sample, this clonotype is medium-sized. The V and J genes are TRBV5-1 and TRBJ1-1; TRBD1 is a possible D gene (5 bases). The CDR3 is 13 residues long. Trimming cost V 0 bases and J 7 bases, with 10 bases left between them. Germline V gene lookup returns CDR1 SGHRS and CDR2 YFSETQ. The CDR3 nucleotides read TGCGCCAGCAGCTTGGTAGGACAAGTTGAAGCTTTCTTT. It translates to CASSLVGQVEAFF.

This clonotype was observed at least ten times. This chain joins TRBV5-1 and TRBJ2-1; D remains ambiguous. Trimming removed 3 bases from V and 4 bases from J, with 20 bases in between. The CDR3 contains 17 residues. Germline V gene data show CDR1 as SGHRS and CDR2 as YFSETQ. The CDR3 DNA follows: TGCGCCAGCAGCTCCGGCGGAGTTGGGTACTGGTACAATGAGCAGTTCTTC. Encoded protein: CASSSGGVGYWYNEQFF.

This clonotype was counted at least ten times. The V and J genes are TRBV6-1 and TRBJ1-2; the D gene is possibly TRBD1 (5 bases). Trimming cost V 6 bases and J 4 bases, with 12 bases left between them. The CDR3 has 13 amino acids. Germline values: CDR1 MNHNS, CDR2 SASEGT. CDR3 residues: CASSPRVIYGYTF. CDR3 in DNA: TGTGCCAGCAGCCCCAGGGTCATCTATGGCTACACCTTC.

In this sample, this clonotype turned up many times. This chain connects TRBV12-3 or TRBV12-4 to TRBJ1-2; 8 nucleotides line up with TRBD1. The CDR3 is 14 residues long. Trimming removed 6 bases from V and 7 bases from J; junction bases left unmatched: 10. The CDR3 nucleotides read TGTGCCAGCAGGCAAACAGGGGGTACGGCTGGCTACACCTTC. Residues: CASRQTGGTAGYTF.

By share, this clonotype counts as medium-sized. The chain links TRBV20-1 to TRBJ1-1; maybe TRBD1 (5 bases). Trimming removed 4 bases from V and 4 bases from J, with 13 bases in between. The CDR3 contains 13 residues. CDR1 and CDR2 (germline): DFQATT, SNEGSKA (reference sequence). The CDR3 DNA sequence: TGCAGTGCTAAAGCATCAAGGGGCACTGAAGCTTTCTTT. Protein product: CSAKASRGTEAFF.

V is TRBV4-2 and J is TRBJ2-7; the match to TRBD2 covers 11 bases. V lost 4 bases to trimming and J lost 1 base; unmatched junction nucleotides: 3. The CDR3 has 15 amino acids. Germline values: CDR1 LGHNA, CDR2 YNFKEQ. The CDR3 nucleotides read TGTGCCAGCAGCCCTTGGACTAGCGGGTCCTACGAGCAGTACTTC. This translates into CASSPWTSGSYEQYF.

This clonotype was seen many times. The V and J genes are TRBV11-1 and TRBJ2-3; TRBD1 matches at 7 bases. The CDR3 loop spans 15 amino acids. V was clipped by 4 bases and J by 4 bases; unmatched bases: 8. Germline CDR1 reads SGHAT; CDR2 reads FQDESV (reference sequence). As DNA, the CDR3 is TGTGCCAGCAGCTCACAGGGGATTAGTGCAGATACGCAGTATTTT. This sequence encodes CASSSQGISADTQYF.

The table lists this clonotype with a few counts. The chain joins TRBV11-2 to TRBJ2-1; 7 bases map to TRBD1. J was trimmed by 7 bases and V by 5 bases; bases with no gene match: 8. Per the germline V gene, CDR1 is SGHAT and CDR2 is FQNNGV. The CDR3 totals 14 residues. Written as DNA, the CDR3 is TGTGCCAGCAGCCCACTGAGGGGGCCTAATGAGCAGTTCTTC. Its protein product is CASSPLRGPNEQFF.

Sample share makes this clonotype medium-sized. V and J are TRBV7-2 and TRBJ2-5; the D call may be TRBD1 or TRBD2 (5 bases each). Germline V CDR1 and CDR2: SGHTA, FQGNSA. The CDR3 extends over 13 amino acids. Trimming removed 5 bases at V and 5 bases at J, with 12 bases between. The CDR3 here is CASSGGPDETQYF. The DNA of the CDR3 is TGTGCCAGCAGCGGGGGACCAGACGAGACCCAGTACTTC. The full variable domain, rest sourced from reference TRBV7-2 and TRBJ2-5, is GAGVSQSPSNKVTEKGKDVELRCDPISGHTALYWYRQSLGQGLEFLIYFQGNSAPDKSGLPSDRFSAERTGGSVSTLTIQRTQQEDSAVYLCASSGGPDETQYFGPGTRLLVL.

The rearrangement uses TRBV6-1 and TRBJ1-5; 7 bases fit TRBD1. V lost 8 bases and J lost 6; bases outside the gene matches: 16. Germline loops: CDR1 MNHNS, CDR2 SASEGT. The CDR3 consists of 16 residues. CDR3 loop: CASGGLTGWQGQPQHF. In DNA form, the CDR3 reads TGTGCCAGCGGAGGTCTGACAGGGTGGCAGGGTCAGCCCCAGCATTTT.

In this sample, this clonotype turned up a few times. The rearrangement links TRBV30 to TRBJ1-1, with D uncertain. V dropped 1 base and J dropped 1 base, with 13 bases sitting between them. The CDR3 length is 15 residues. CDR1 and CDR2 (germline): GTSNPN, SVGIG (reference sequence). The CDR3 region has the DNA TGTGCCTGGAGTGCTGACAATCATCCGAACACTGAAGCTTTCTTT. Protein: CAWSADNHPNTEAFF.

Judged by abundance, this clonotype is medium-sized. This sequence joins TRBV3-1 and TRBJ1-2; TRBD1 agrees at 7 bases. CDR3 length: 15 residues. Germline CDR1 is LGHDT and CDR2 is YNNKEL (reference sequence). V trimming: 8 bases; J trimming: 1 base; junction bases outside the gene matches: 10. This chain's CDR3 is CASSTGAYFNYGYTF. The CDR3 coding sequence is TGTGCCAGCTCTACAGGGGCGTATTTTAACTATGGCTACACCTTC.

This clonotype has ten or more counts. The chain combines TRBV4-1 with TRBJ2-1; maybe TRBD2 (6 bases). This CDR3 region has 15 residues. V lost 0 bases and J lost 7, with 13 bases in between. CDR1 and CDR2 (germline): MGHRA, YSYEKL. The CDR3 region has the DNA TGCGCCAGCAGCCAAGATAAGGGAGGCGCGAATGAGCAGTTCTTC. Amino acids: CASSQDKGGANEQFF.